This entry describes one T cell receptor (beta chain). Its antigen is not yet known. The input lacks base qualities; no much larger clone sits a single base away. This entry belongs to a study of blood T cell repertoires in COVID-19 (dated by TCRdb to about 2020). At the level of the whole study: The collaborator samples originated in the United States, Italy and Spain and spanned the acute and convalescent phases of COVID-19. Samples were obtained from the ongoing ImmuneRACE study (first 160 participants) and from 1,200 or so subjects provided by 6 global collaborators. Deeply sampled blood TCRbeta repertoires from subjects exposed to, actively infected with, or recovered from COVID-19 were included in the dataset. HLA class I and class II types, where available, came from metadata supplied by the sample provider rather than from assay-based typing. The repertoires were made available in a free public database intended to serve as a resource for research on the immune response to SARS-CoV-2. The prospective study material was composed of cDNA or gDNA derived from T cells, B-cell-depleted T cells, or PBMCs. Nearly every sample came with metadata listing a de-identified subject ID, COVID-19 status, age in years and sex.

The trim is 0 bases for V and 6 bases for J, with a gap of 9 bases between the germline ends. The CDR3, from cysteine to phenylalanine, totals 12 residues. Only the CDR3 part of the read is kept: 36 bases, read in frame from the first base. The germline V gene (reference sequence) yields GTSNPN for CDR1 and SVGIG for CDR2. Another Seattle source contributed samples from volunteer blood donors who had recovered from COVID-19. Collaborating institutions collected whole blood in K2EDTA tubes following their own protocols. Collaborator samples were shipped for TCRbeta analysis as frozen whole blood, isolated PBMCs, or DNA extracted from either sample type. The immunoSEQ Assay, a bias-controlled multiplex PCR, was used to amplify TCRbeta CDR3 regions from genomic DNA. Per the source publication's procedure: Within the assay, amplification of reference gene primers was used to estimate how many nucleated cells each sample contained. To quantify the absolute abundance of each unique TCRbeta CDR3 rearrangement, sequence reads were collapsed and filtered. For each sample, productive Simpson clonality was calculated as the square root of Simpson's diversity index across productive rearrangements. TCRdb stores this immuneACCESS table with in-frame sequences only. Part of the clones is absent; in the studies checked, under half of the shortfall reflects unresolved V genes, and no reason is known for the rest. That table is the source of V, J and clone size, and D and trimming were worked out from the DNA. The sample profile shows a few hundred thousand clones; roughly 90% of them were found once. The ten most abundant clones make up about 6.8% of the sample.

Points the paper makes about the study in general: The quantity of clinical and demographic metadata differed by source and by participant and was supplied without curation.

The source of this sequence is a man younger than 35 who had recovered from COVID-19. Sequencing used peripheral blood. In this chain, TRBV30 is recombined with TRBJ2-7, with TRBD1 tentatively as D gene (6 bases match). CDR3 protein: CAWSVQGFEQYF. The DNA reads TGTGCCTGGAGTGTACAGGGATTCGAGCAGTACTTC. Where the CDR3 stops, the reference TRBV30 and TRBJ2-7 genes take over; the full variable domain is SQTIHQWPATLVQPVGSPLSLECTVEGTSNPNLYWYRQAAGRGLQLLFYSVGIGQISSEVPQNLSASRPQDRQFILSSKKLLLSDSGFYLCAWSVQGFEQYFGPGTRLTVT.